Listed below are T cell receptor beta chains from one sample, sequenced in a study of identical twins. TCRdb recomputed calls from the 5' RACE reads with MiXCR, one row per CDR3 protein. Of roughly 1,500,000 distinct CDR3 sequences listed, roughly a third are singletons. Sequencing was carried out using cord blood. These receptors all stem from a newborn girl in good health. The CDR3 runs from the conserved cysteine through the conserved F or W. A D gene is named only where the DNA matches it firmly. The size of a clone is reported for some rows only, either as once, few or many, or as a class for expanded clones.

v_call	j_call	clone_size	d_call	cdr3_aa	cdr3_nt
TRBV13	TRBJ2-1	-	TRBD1	CASSLRRTGGNEQFF	TGTGCCAGCAGCTTAAGGCGGACAGGGGGCAATGAGCAGTTCTTC
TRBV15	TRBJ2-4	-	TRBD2	CATSSGVAGGLAKNIQYF	TGTGCCACCAGCAGTGGGGTAGCGGGGGGACTAGCCAAAAACATTCAGTACTTC
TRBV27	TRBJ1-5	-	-	CASGLQGYQPQHF	TGTGCCAGCGGGCTACAGGGCTATCAGCCCCAGCATTTT
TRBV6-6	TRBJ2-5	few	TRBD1	CASSYRDRETQYF	TGTGCCAGCAGTTACAGGGACAGGGAGACCCAGTACTTC
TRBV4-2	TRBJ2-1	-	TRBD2	CASSQDWSGGWNEQFF	TGTGCCAGCAGCCAAGATTGGAGCGGGGGATGGAATGAGCAGTTCTTC
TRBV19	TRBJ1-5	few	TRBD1	CASRPGTGNQPQHF	TGTGCCAGTAGGCCCGGGACAGGCAATCAGCCCCAGCATTTT
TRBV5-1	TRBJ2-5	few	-	CASSLTWGEETQYF	TGCGCCAGCAGCTTGACCTGGGGTGAAGAGACCCAGTACTTC
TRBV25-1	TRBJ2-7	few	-	CASSEQESSYEQYF	TGTGCCAGCAGTGAGCAGGAAAGCTCCTACGAGCAGTACTTC
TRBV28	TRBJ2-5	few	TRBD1	CASLGTAKETQYF	TGTGCCAGCCTCGGGACAGCGAAAGAGACCCAGTACTTC
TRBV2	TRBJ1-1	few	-	CAGHKGNTEAFF	TGTGCCGGCCATAAGGGGAACACTGAAGCTTTCTTT
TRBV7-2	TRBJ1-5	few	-	CASSLAPQGQPQHF	TGTGCCAGCAGCTTAGCTCCCCAAGGTCAGCCCCAGCATTTT
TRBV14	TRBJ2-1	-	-	CASSQVAFSYNEQFF	TGTGCCAGCAGCCAAGTAGCATTCTCCTACAATGAGCAGTTCTTC
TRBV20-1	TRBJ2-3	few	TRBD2	CSASPPASGTPTDTQYF	TGCAGTGCCAGCCCGCCGGCTAGCGGGACCCCCACAGATACGCAGTATTTT
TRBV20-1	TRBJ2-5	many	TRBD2	CSASGTSETQYF	TGCAGTGCTAGTGGGACTAGCGAGACCCAGTACTTC
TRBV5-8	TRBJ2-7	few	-	CASRPLDRSYEQYF	TGTGCCAGCCGACCCTTGGACAGATCCTACGAGCAGTACTTC
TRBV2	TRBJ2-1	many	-	CAHIQGYEQFF	TGTGCCCACATCCAAGGGTATGAGCAGTTCTTC
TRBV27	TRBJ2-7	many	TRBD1	CASSFGDRGYEQYF	TGTGCCAGCAGTTTTGGGGACAGGGGTTACGAGCAGTACTTC
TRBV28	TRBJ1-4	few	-	CASSFTSWGGIEKLFF	TGTGCCAGCAGTTTTACGAGTTGGGGCGGAATTGAAAAACTGTTTTTT
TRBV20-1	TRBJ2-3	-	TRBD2	CSVSLAGDTQYF	TGCAGTGTATCCCTAGCGGGAGATACGCAGTATTTT
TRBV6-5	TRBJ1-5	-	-	CASSYSAVLQPQHF	TGTGCCAGCAGTTACTCGGCAGTCCTTCAGCCCCAGCATTTT
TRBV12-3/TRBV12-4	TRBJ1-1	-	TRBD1	CASRMTGKVPQSGTEAFF	TGTGCCAGCAGGATGACAGGGAAGGTACCTCAGTCGGGGACTGAAGCTTTCTTT
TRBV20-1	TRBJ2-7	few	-	CSARDHRSSYEQYF	TGCAGTGCTAGAGACCACCGTAGCTCCTACGAGCAGTACTTC
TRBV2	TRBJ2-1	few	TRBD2	CASSEVLAGGGEQFF	TGTGCCAGCAGTGAGGTCTTAGCGGGAGGTGGTGAGCAGTTCTTC
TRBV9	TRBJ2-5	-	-	CASSFTSFRDEQYF	TGTGCCAGCAGCTTTACCAGTTTCCGCGATGAGCAGTACTTC
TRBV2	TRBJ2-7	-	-	CASSTSADEQYF	TGTGCCAGCAGTACTAGTGCGGACGAGCAGTACTTC
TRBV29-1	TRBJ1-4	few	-	CSVEDRGEEEKLFF	TGCAGCGTTGAAGATCGGGGGGAGGAGGAAAAACTGTTTTTT
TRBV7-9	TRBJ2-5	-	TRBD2	CASSSPLGQAVAGVEKGQYF	TGTGCCAGCAGCTCTCCTTTGGGGCAAGCGGTAGCGGGAGTTGAGAAGGGGCAGTACTTC
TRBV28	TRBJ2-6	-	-	CASESGSSGANVLTF	TGTGCCAGCGAGTCGGGGAGTTCTGGGGCCAACGTCCTGACTTTC
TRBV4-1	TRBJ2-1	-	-	CASSQVTVTGEQFF	TGCGCCAGCAGCCAAGTTACCGTTACTGGCGAGCAGTTCTTC
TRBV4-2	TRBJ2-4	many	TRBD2	CASSQDGGAKNIQYF	TGTGCCAGCAGCCAAGACGGGGGGGCCAAAAACATTCAGTACTTC
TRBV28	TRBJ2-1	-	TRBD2	CASSLLREVAYEQFF	TGTGCCAGCAGTTTGTTGCGGGAGGTCGCCTACGAGCAGTTCTTC
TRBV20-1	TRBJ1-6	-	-	CSARGSTDTLHF	TGCAGTGCTAGAGGGTCTACAGACACCCTCCACTTT
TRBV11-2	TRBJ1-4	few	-	CASSFRGYSTNEKLFF	TGTGCCAGCAGCTTCAGGGGTTATTCAACTAATGAAAAACTGTTTTTT
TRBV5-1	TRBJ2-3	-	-	CASGDSLKGWQYF	TGCGCCAGCGGGGACTCACTGAAAGGTTGGCAGTATTTT
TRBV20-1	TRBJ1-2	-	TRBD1	CSARGRGRGYSYTF	TGCAGTGCTAGAGGCAGGGGGCGAGGCTATAGCTACACCTTC
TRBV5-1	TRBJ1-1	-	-	CASSLGAQMNTEAFF	TGCGCCAGCAGCTTAGGGGCGCAGATGAACACTGAAGCTTTCTTT